Below are 25 T cell receptor beta chains sequenced from a single sample in a study of T cell responses to AZD1222 COVID-19 vaccine. Measured with immunoSEQ multiplex PCR; TCRdb has only the in-frame clones, and not every one. Of about 110,000 clones detected, around 87% appear once; the ten largest clones hold about 4.5%. This specimen consisted of peripheral blood, obtained on day 0 of AZD1222 vaccination. All receptors come from an adult in good health.

This chain joins TRBV9 and TRBJ1-5; 10 bases are shared with TRBD1. The germline V gene has CDR1 SGDLS and CDR2 YYNGEE. This CDR3 has 12 amino acids. V lost 7 bases and J lost 6; bases outside the gene matches: 1. The CDR3 region is CASGTGAQPQHF. The CDR3 DNA sequence: TGTGCCAGCGGGACAGGGGCTCAGCCCCAGCATTTT.

The CDR3: CASSPRGQGELFF. The CDR3, as DNA: TGTGCCAGCTCACCACGGGGCCAAGGGGAGCTGTTTTTT. The chain recombines TRBV18 with TRBJ2-2; a possible D gene is TRBD1 (5 bases). The ends were cut back, 1 base at V and 8 bases at J, with 8 bases in the middle. In germline, CDR1 is KGHSH, CDR2 LQKENI. CDR3 length equals 13 residues.

The chain couples TRBV12-1 to TRBJ1-3; TRBD1 is the table's D call, not checked against the DNA. TRBV12-1 corresponds to a pseudogene. CDR3 size: 20 residues. The CDR3: CASSPGRDRDPISSGNTIYF. CDR3 nucleotide sequence: TGTGCCAGCAGTCCTGGTAGGGACAGGGATCCAATTAGCTCTGGAAACACCATATATTTT.

This rearrangement joins TRBV7-2 to TRBJ1-1; no clear D gene. This CDR3 comprises 14 residues. V was trimmed by 5 bases and J by 8 bases, leaving 18 bases between them. In germline, CDR1 is SGHTA, CDR2 FQGNSA. The CDR3, as DNA: TGTGCCAGCAGCACTCAGGACTCCTCGACGGAAGCTTTCTTT. Translation: CASSTQDSSTEAFF. The complete variable domain, with remaining parts taken from reference TRBV7-2 and TRBJ1-1, reads GAGVSQSPSNKVTEKGKDVELRCDPISGHTALYWYRQSLGQGLEFLIYFQGNSAPDKSGLPSDRFSAERTGGSVSTLTIQRTQQEDSAVYLCASSTQDSSTEAFFGQGTRLTVV.

This clone was detected ten times or more. V and J are TRBV6-4 and TRBJ2-2, with 8 bases that match TRBD2. The length of the CDR3 is 15 residues. With 3 bases clipped from V and 4 bases from J, the junction kept 4 bases outside the gene matches. The germline CDR1 and CDR2 sequences are MRHNA and SNTAGT. The CDR3 protein is CASSETSGSTGELFF. The CDR3 nucleotides are TGTGCCAGCAGTGAAACTAGCGGAAGCACCGGGGAGCTGTTTTTT.

This clone was counted between two and nine times. The junction and the germline gene differ at one end; a read error may be behind it. This chain links TRBV5-1 with TRBJ2-3, with D uncertain. This CDR3 is built from 11 residues. Germline lookup yields CDR1 SGHRS and CDR2 YFSETQ. CDR3 sequence reads: CASRSTDTQYF. The CDR3 DNA sequence: TGCGCCAGCAGGAGCACTGATACGCAGTATTTT.

The chain uses TRBV5-5 and TRBJ2-7; TRBD1 might be the D (5 bases). Germline lookup yields CDR1 SGHKS and CDR2 YYEKEE (reference sequence). The CDR3 runs to 13 residues. Trimming took off 4 bases at V and 6 bases at J, with 14 bases between the two ends. Written as DNA, the CDR3 is TGTGCCAGCAGCCCTGGACACGTATCCGAGCAGTACTTC. It translates to CASSPGHVSEQYF.

The chain uses TRBV10-3 and TRBJ1-5; a possible D gene is TRBD1 (5 bases). The germline CDR1 and CDR2 sequences are ENHRY and SYGVKD. This CDR3 has 15 residues. Trimming removed 8 bases from V and 0 bases from J, with 14 bases in between. The CDR3 DNA follows: TGTGCCATCTCCCAAGGGGATTCTAGCAATCAGCCCCAGCATTTT. Translation gives CAISQGDSSNQPQHF.

This rearrangement joins TRBV5-1 to TRBJ2-1; D might be TRBD1 or TRBD2, each matching 5 bases. The germline V gene encodes CDR1 SGHRS and CDR2 YFSETQ. Trimming left V 4 bases short and J 6 bases short, with 17 bases between. This CDR3 spans 15 amino acids. CDR3 bases: TGCGCCAGCAGCCCAGGGAGCCCTTCGGTCAATGAGCAGTTCTTC. It specifies CASSPGSPSVNEQFF. The entire variable domain, with the rest obtained from reference TRBV5-1 and TRBJ2-1, is as follows: KAGVTQTPRYLIKTRGQQVTLSCSPISGHRSVSWYQQTPGQGLQFLFEYFSETQRNKGNFPGRFSGRQFSNSRSEMNVSTLELGDSALYLCASSPGSPSVNEQFFGPGTRLTVL.

The chain employs TRBV18 and TRBJ1-5, with 9 bases fitting TRBD1. Looked up from germline, CDR1 is KGHSH and CDR2 is LQKENI. Unmatched junction bases numbered 3, after V lost 3 bases and J lost 0 bases. The CDR3 is 16 amino acids. CDR3: CASSPTGQGSNQPQHF. CDR3 nucleotide sequence: TGTGCCAGCTCACCGACGGGACAGGGTAGCAATCAGCCCCAGCATTTT.

This sequence joins TRBV4-3 and TRBJ2-5; weak D call: TRBD2 (6 bases). This CDR3 has 17 amino acids. Germline CDR1 is LGHNA and CDR2 is YSLEER. Between the trimmed V and J ends, which lost 4 bases and 4 bases, there was a span of 22 bases. The CDR3 loop is CASSLGERDLARETQYF. In DNA form, the CDR3 reads TGCGCCAGCAGCCTGGGGGAAAGGGACTTGGCCCGAGAGACCCAGTACTTC.

The rearrangement uses TRBV27 and TRBJ1-5; 7 bases line up with TRBD1. Germline CDR1 and CDR2: MNHEY and SMNVEV (reference sequence). J lost 6 bases, V lost 2 bases, and 1 base had no gene match. The CDR3 length is 13 residues. For the CDR3, the DNA is TGTGCCAGCAGTTTAAGGGGGCGTCAGCCCCAGCATTTT. Amino acid sequence: CASSLRGRQPQHF.

V and J are TRBV7-3 and TRBJ2-3; no definite D call. V lost 5 bases and J lost 4, with 10 bases in between. CDR1 SGHTA and CDR2 FQGTGA come from the germline V gene. The CDR3 sequence is 13 residues long. CDR3 amino acids: CASSLRLADTQYF. CDR3 sequence (DNA): TGTGCCAGCAGCCTCCGACTGGCAGATACGCAGTATTTT.

The J gene is TRBJ2-5, the V gene TRBV6-5, with D tentatively TRBD2 (7 bases). Germline values: CDR1 MNHEY, CDR2 SVGAGI. V was clipped by 8 bases and J by 0 bases, with 16 bases between them. This CDR3 comprises 15 residues. CDR3 sequence: CASGAEGGYQETQYF. The CDR3 bases are TGTGCCAGCGGAGCGGAGGGGGGGTACCAAGAGACCCAGTACTTC.

This clone was seen at least ten times. The chain recombines TRBV11-2 with TRBJ1-2; 8 nucleotides align to TRBD1. Unmatched junction bases numbered 10, after V lost 2 bases and J lost 8 bases. The CDR3 contains 15 residues. CDR1 and CDR2 (germline): SGHAT, FQNNGV. CDR3 protein: CASSLLPDRVGGYTF. The CDR3 coding sequence is TGTGCCAGCAGCTTACTACCGGACAGGGTCGGGGGCTACACCTTC.

The V gene is TRBV4-2, the J gene TRBJ2-1; D perhaps matches TRBD2 (5 bases). V was trimmed by 1 base and J by 2 bases, leaving 12 bases between them. CDR1 and CDR2 (germline): LGHNA, YNFKEQ. This CDR3 spans 16 amino acids. CDR3 protein: CASSQASGLAYNEQFF. The CDR3 region has the DNA TGTGCCAGCAGCCAAGCCTCGGGATTAGCCTACAATGAGCAGTTCTTC.

This clone came up a few times. V and J are TRBV7-8 and TRBJ1-1; possibly TRBD1 for D (6 bases). This CDR3 comprises 14 residues. V was clipped by 3 bases and J by 4 bases, with 12 bases between them. Germline CDR1 SGHVS, CDR2 FQNEAQ. The CDR3 here is CASSFSGVGTEAFF. As DNA, the CDR3 is TGTGCCAGCAGCTTCTCAGGGGTGGGCACTGAAGCTTTCTTT.

The V call is TRBV4-1, the J call TRBJ1-5; D remains unclear. V was pared by 0 bases and J by 6 bases, with 9 bases between. The CDR3 is 14 amino acids. Germline V lookup: CDR1 MGHRA, CDR2 YSYEKL. The CDR3 DNA reads TGCGCCAGCAGCCAAGAGTCGGCGGGTCAGCCCCAGCATTTT. It specifies CASSQESAGQPQHF.

This clone was recorded only once. The chain recombines TRBV4-2 with TRBJ1-4, with 7 positions matching TRBD1. V was clipped by 0 bases and J by 7 bases; unmatched bases: 5. In germline, CDR1 is LGHNA, CDR2 YNFKEQ. CDR3 length: 15 residues. The CDR3 bases are TGTGCCAGCAGCCAAGACGGGACAGAAAGTGAAAAACTGTTTTTT. Amino acid sequence: CASSQDGTESEKLFF.

This clone was seen a handful of times. The rearrangement links TRBV5-5 to TRBJ1-2, with 10 bases matching TRBD1. The germline V gene encodes CDR1 SGHKS and CDR2 YYEKEE (reference sequence). The CDR3 sequence is 15 residues long. Trimming at V came to 4 bases and at J to 4 bases, leaving 7 bases not matched to a gene. The CDR3 nucleotides are TGTGCCAGCAGCATAGGACAGGGGGGGGCCTATGGCTACACCTTC. Protein: CASSIGQGGAYGYTF.

The rearrangement uses TRBV7-2 and TRBJ1-6; no clear D gene. Trimming cost V 3 bases and J 13 bases, with 10 bases left between them. CDR1 SGHTA and CDR2 FQGNSA come from the germline V gene. There are 12 residues in the CDR3. CDR3 residues: CASSFPTAPLHF. In DNA, the CDR3 is TGTGCCAGCAGCTTCCCCACAGCTCCCCTCCACTTT. The full variable domain, completed using reference TRBV7-2 and TRBJ1-6, is GAGVSQSPSNKVTEKGKDVELRCDPISGHTALYWYRQSLGQGLEFLIYFQGNSAPDKSGLPSDRFSAERTGGSVSTLTIQRTQQEDSAVYLCASSFPTAPLHFGNGTRLTVT.

The chain links TRBV6-2 or TRBV6-3 to TRBJ1-5; D not certain. This CDR3 has 15 amino acids. Germline CDR1 MNHEY, CDR2 SVGEGT. Trimming shortened V by 0 bases and J by 6 bases, and 12 bases separated the two germline ends. CDR3 region: CASSYSLWEVQPQHF. CDR3 sequence (DNA): TGTGCCAGCAGTTACTCGTTATGGGAGGTTCAGCCCCAGCATTTT.

The chain couples TRBV7-9 to TRBJ2-7, with 8 nucleotides matching TRBD2. From germline, CDR1 is SEHNR and CDR2 FQNEAQ (reference sequence). This CDR3 has 16 amino acids. After removal of 0 bases from V and 0 bases from J, the junction contained 4 bases not matched to a gene. The chain's CDR3 is CASSLARGTSSYEQYF. As DNA, the CDR3 is TGTGCCAGCAGCTTAGCGCGGGGGACTAGCTCCTACGAGCAGTACTTC.

This chain connects TRBV27 to TRBJ1-2; 7 nucleotides agree with TRBD1. Trimming at V came to 5 bases and at J to 0 bases, leaving 12 bases not matched to a gene. The CDR3 sequence is 17 residues long. Germline V lookup: CDR1 MNHEY, CDR2 SMNVEV (reference sequence). CDR3 amino acids: CASSTWTGARTNYGYTF. The CDR3 DNA follows: TGTGCCAGCAGTACCTGGACAGGTGCCCGTACTAACTATGGCTACACCTTC.

The J gene is TRBJ2-1, the V gene TRBV30; D unresolved. CDR1 is GTSNPN and CDR2 is SVGIG in the germline V gene (reference sequence). CDR3 length: 15 residues. Trimming took 8 bases from V and 9 from J, leaving 26 bases between them. The CDR3 DNA sequence: TGTGCCCTCCAATCAAATGGGCTTATGACTGCTGAGCAGTTCTTC. Amino acid sequence: CALQSNGLMTAEQFF.